The clone carrying this T cell receptor beta chain was picked up many times. The data belong to a study of metastatic and nonmetastatic thyroid tumors. Every patient was untreated before thyroid surgery. MiXCR reprocessed the PCR reads for TCRdb. The sample has roughly 20,000 clones; roughly 10% are singletons. Germline V lookup: CDR1 LGHNA, CDR2 YNFKEQ. With V trimmed by 0 bases and J by 4 bases, 3 bases remained unmatched. This CDR3 has 15 amino acids. The sequenced material came from blood. The chain is built from TRBV4-2 and TRBJ2-1; 7 nucleotides match TRBD1. This TCR came from a female donor with papillary thyroid cancer or a benign thyroid nodule (not recorded which). Some clones in this sample may be carry-over from other donors' samples. The CDR3 bases are TGTGCCAGCAGCCAAGAAGGGGACAGTTACAATGAGCAGTTCTTC. Amino acid sequence: CASSQEGDSYNEQFF.